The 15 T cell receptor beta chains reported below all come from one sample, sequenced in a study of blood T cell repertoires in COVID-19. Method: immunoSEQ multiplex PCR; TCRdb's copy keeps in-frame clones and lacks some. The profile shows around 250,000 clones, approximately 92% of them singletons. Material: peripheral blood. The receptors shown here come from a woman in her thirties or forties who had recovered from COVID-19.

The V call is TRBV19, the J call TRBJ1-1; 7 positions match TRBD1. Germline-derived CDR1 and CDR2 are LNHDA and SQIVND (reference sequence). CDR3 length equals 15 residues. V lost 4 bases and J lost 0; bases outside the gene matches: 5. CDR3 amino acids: CASSTRDSLNTEAFF. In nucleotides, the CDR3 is TGTGCCAGTAGTACAAGGGACAGTCTGAACACTGAAGCTTTCTTT.

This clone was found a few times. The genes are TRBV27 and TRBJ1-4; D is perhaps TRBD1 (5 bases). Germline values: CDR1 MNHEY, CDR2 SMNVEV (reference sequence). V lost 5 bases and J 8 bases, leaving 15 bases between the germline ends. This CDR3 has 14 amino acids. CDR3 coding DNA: TGTGCCAGCAGTGGATGGGGGGAAGGGGAAAAACTGTTTTTT. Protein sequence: CASSGWGEGEKLFF.

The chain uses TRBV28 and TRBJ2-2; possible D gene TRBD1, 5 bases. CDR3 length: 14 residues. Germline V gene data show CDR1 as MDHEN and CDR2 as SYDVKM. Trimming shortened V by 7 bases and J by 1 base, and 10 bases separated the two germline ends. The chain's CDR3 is CASIPGQNTGELFF. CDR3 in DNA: TGTGCCAGCATACCCGGACAGAACACCGGGGAGCTGTTTTTT.

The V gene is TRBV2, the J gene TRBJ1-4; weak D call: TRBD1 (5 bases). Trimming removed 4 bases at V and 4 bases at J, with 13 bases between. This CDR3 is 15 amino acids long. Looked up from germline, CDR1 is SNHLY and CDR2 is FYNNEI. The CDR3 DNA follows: TGTGCCAGCAGTGGGAGACAGAGACATAATGAAAAACTGTTTTTT. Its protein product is CASSGRQRHNEKLFF.

The CDR3 is CASSQDATLFEKLFF. In DNA, the CDR3 is TGTGCCAGCAGCCAAGATGCAACACTATTTGAAAAACTGTTTTTT. The gene calls are TRBV14 and TRBJ1-4; no reliable D call. CDR1 and CDR2 from the germline V gene are SGHDN and FVKESK. The CDR3 contains 15 residues. The germline V and J ends were trimmed by 0 bases and 7 bases, with 12 bases remaining between them.

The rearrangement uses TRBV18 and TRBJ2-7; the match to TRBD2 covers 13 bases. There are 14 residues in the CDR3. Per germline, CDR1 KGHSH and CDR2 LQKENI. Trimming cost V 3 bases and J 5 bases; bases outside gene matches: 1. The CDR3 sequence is CASSPGLAGNEQYF. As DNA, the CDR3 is TGTGCCAGCTCACCGGGACTAGCGGGAAACGAGCAGTACTTC.

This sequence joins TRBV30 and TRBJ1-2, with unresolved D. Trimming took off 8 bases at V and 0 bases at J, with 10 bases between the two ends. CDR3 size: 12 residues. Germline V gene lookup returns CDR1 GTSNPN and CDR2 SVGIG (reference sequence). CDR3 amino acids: CAATEANYGYTF. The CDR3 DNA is TGTGCCGCCACGGAGGCTAACTATGGCTACACCTTC.

CDR3 sequence reads: CASSLPTGNGYTF. CDR3 coding DNA: TGTGCCAGCAGTTTACCCACCGGGAATGGCTACACCTTC. The chain uses TRBV28 and TRBJ1-2, with D uncertain. V lost 2 bases and J 6 bases, leaving 10 bases between the germline ends. Looked up from germline, CDR1 is MDHEN and CDR2 is SYDVKM. CDR3 length: 13 residues.

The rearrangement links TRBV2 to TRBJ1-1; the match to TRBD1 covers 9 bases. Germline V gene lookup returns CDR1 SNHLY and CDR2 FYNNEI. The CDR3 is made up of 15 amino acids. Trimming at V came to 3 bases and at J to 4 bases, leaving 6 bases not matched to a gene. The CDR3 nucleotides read TGTGCCAGCAGTGAGGGGACAGGGTACGGCACTGAAGCTTTCTTT. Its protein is CASSEGTGYGTEAFF. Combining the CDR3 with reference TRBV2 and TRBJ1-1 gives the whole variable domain EPEVTQTPSHQVTQMGQEVILRCVPISNHLYFYWYRQILGQKVEFLVSFYNNEISEKSEIFDDQFSVERPDGSNFTLKIRSTKLEDSAMYFCASSEGTGYGTEAFFGQGTRLTVV.

CDR3 sequence reads: CASSTTGFYEQYF. DNA of the CDR3: TGTGCCAGCAGCACTACAGGGTTCTACGAGCAGTACTTC. The chain combines TRBV3-1 (or the pseudogene TRBV3-2) with TRBJ2-7, with a possible D match to TRBD1 (6 bases). Trimming took 5 bases from V and 3 from J, leaving 11 bases between them. Germline V gives CDR1 LGHDT, CDR2 YNNKEL (reference sequence). The CDR3 has 13 residues.

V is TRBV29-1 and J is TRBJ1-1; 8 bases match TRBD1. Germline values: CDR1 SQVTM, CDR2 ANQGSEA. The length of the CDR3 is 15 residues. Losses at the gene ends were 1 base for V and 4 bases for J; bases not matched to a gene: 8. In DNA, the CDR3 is TGCAGCGTTGAAGCCTTTGGACAGGGTGCCACTGAAGCTTTCTTT. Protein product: CSVEAFGQGATEAFF. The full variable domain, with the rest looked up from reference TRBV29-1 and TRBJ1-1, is SAVISQKPSRDICQRGTSLTIQCQVDSQVTMMFWYRQQPGQSLTLIATANQGSEATYESGFVIDKFPISRPNLTFSTLTVSNMSPEDSSIYLCSVEAFGQGATEAFFGQGTRLTVV.

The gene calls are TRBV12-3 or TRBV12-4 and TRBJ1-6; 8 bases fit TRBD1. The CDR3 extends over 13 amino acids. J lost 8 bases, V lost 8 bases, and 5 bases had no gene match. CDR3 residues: CASGGQGDSPLHF. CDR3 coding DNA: TGTGCCAGCGGCGGACAGGGCGATTCACCCCTCCACTTT.

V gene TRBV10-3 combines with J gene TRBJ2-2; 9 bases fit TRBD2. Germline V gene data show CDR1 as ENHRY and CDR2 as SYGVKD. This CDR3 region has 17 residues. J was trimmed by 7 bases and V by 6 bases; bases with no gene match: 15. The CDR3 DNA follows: TGTGCCATCAGAGGGCGGGAGGGCCGAACCGACGTCGGGGAGCTGTTTTTT. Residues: CAIRGREGRTDVGELFF.

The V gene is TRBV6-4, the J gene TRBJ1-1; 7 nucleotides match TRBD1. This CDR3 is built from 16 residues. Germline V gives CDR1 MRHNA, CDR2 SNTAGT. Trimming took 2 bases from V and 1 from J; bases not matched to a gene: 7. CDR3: CASSDPPGQKNTEAFF. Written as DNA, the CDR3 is TGTGCCAGCAGTGACCCCCCGGGACAGAAGAACACTGAAGCTTTCTTT.

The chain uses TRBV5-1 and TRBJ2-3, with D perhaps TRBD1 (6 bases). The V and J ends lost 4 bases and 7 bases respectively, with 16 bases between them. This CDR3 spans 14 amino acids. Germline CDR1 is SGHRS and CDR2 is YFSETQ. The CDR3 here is CASSPGWGRNTQYF. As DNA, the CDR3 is TGCGCCAGCAGCCCCGGGTGGGGGCGGAATACGCAGTATTTT.